This TCR beta chain originates from a study of blood T cells in healthy people across ages. Whole-study results and caveats: In long-lived donors, naive CD4+ cell counts and diversity exceeded those of aged donors.

This clonotype was recorded only once. What it binds is unknown. A second PCR of roughly 7 to 11 cycles used a sample-barcoded 5' primer and a J-beta primer mix. TCRdb processed the 5' RACE reads anew with MiXCR; each CDR3 protein has one entry. Counted here are 800,000 to 950,000 distinct CDR3 sequences, roughly 50% occurring once; the ten biggest clones make up 13%. The CDR3 runs 16 residues. V shed 3 bases, J shed 6 bases, and the junction held 11 bases outside the gene matches. CDR1 and CDR2 (germline): SGDLS, YYNGEE. This clonotype was obtained from a man under 40 in good health. This chain uses TRBV9 with TRBJ2-3; 9 bases agree with TRBD1. Sequenced: blood. The CDR3 here is CASSAAGQGFMDTQYF. The CDR3 DNA follows: TGTGCCAGCAGCGCAGCTGGACAGGGGTTCATGGATACGCAGTATTTT.